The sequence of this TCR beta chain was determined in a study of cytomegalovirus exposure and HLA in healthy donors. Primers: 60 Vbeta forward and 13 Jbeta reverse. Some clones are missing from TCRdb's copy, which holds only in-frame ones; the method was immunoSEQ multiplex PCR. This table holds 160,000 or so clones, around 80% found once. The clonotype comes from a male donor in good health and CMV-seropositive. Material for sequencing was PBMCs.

In DNA, the CDR3 is TGTGCCAGCAGCGGGACTAGCGGGAGCCCCGGCTACGAGCAGTACTTC. This codes for CASSGTSGSPGYEQYF. This rearrangement joins TRBV5-6 to TRBJ2-7; TRBD2 aligns across 14 bases. This CDR3 contains 16 residues. CDR1 is SGHDT, CDR2 YYEEEE, per germline. The junction had 6 bases not matched to a gene; V was cut back by 4 bases and J by 3 bases.